Listed below are T cell receptor beta chains from one sample, sequenced in a study of vaccination and CD4 T cells after COVID-19. A single record per CDR3 protein comes from TCRdb applying MiXCR to the PCR reads. Of thousands of distinct CDR3 sequences in the sample, roughly two fifths are singletons; the top ten hold about 25%. These receptors' targets are unknown. The specimen was CD4+ T cells from blood, cultured in vitro. These TCRs come from a human donor in good health. CDR3s include the opening cysteine and the closing phenylalanine or tryptophan. A D gene is named only where the DNA matches it firmly. A clone size is listed for some rows: how often the clone was seen (once, few, many), or a class if it is expanded.

D gene	V gene	clone size	J gene	CDR3 DNA	CDR3 protein
TRBD1	TRBV4-3	few	TRBJ2-3	TGCGCCAGCAGCCAAGATACAGGGGCGAACACAGATACGCAGTATTTT	CASSQDTGANTDTQYF
TRBD2	TRBV7-6	NA	TRBJ2-1	TGTGCCAGCAGCTTAGCTAGCGGGGGAGGCTCCTACAATGAGCAGTTCTTC	CASSLASGGGSYNEQFF
NA	TRBV20-1	NA	TRBJ1-2	TGCAGTGCTAGTATCCAGGGGTCTCACTATGGCTACACCTTC	CSASIQGSHYGYTF
NA	TRBV19	NA	TRBJ2-7	TGTGCCAGTAGTATAGGTGGCGTCGACTACGAGCAGTACTTC	CASSIGGVDYEQYF
NA	TRBV5-1	NA	TRBJ2-1	TGCGCCAGCAGCTTGGCAAGGGCAGTCTACAATGAGCAGTTCTTC	CASSLARAVYNEQFF
NA	TRBV15	few	TRBJ1-1	TGTGCCACCAGCAGAGACCGGGGACGGACTGAAGCTTTCTTT	CATSRDRGRTEAFF
TRBD2	TRBV28	NA	TRBJ2-7	TGTGCCAGCAGGACTAGCGGGAGACAATACGAGCAGTACTTC	CASRTSGRQYEQYF
NA	TRBV20-1	NA	TRBJ1-2	TGCAGTCAGGGACGGAACTATGGCTACACCTTC	CSQGRNYGYTF
NA	TRBV29-1	NA	TRBJ1-2	TGCAGCGTTGCAACCCCAGCGGACTATGGCTACACCTTC	CSVATPADYGYTF
TRBD1	TRBV6-1	few	TRBJ1-1	TGTGCCAGCAGTGCCGCCGGGACAGAGAACACTGAAGCTTTCTTT	CASSAAGTENTEAFF
NA	TRBV6-1	NA	TRBJ1-5	TGTGCCAGCAGCCCGGATCATAACGCCCGGCAGCCCCAGCATTTT	CASSPDHNARQPQHF
NA	TRBV5-4	NA	TRBJ2-3	TGTGCCAGCAGCTTGGGGCCCTCGGATGCTACGCAGTATTTT	CASSLGPSDATQYF
NA	TRBV20-1	few	TRBJ1-5	TGCAGTGCTAGGGCCGGGGGCGAGGTACAGCCCCAGCATTTT	CSARAGGEVQPQHF
NA	TRBV4-1	NA	TRBJ2-5	TGCGCCAGCAGCCAAGATCACCCCGGGGCCCCGGCCCAGTACTTC	CASSQDHPGAPAQYF
TRBD1	TRBV11-2	once	TRBJ1-1	TGTGCCAGCAGCCCTTGGACAGGCGAGTCTGAAGCTTTCTTT	CASSPWTGESEAFF
NA	TRBV4-3	NA	TRBJ1-1	TGCGCCAGCAGCCAAGAGGGGGAGGTAGCTTTCTTT	CASSQEGEVAFF
NA	TRBV20-1	NA	TRBJ1-5	TGCAGTGCTAGAGATACGGGGGGGCCCCAGCATTTT	CSARDTGGPQHF
NA	TRBV27	few	TRBJ1-6	TGTGCCAGCAGTGAGACTTCGAACAGCCCAAATTCACCCCTCCACTTT	CASSETSNSPNSPLHF
NA	TRBV11-2	medium-sized	TRBJ1-5	TGTGCCAGCAGCCCTCGGGCGGGGGGCAATCAGCCCCAGCATTTT	CASSPRAGGNQPQHF
TRBD1	TRBV10-3	few	TRBJ1-3	TGTGCCATCAGTGGGGGGACAGGGAGCAGCACCATATATTTT	CAISGGTGSSTIYF
TRBD2	TRBV11-2	NA	TRBJ2-1	TGTGCCAGCAGCTCACTGCGGACTAGCGGGAAGTTGGGGATGGGTGAGCAGTTCTTC	CASSSLRTSGKLGMGEQFF
TRBD1	TRBV6-7	NA	TRBJ1-1	TGTGCCAGCAGTTCACATAAACAGGGGGATAGCACTGAAGCTTTCTTT	CASSSHKQGDSTEAFF
TRBD1	TRBV20-1	NA	TRBJ1-5	TGCAGTGCTAGCCCGGACAGGGGCTTTGTCAATCAGCCCCAGCATTTT	CSASPDRGFVNQPQHF
TRBD2	TRBV7-2	NA	TRBJ2-3	TGTGCCAGCAGCTTCCGGGGGGGCAGCACAGATACGCAGTATTTT	CASSFRGGSTDTQYF
NA	TRBV5-1	NA	TRBJ1-1	TGCGCCAGCAGCTCCGGTCGACCCACTGAAGCTTTCTTT	CASSSGRPTEAFF
TRBD2	TRBV10-2	few	TRBJ2-2	TGCGCCAGCAGTAAAGCGGGAGGGAACACCGGGGAGCTGTTTTTT	CASSKAGGNTGELFF
TRBD1	TRBV14	few	TRBJ2-7	TGTGCCAGCAGCCGGGACAGGGTTGACGAGCAGTACTTC	CASSRDRVDEQYF
NA	TRBV7-9	once	TRBJ2-1	TGTGCCAGCGCCGTCGGACAGATCTACAATGAGCAGTTCTTC	CASAVGQIYNEQFF
TRBD1	TRBV7-2	NA	TRBJ2-7	TGTGCCAGCAGCTTAGAGTGGGACAGGGCCTACGAGCAGTACTTC	CASSLEWDRAYEQYF
TRBD2	TRBV7-2	NA	TRBJ2-1	TGTGCCAGCAGCTTAGATCGGCGGGGGGGCCGTGAGCAGTTCTTC	CASSLDRRGGREQFF
NA	TRBV6-1	NA	TRBJ1-6	TGTGCCAGCACCCCCTGGGCAGGGAGCTCCTATAATTCACCCCTCCACTTT	CASTPWAGSSYNSPLHF
NA	TRBV20-1	few	TRBJ1-2	TGCAGTGCTAGAGATCTAGGAGATGGGTACACCTTC	CSARDLGDGYTF
NA	TRBV7-9	few	TRBJ1-2	TGTGCCAGCAGCTTAGAAGGGGCAAACTATGGCTACACCTTC	CASSLEGANYGYTF
TRBD1	TRBV28	NA	TRBJ1-1	TGTGCCATACCGGGACAGGGGTGTTGGGCTTTCTTT	CAIPGQGCWAFF
TRBD2	TRBV7-2	NA	TRBJ2-3	TGTGCCAGCAGCTGGACTAGCGCAGGGACAGATACGCAGTATTTT	CASSWTSAGTDTQYF
NA	TRBV30	few	TRBJ1-1	TGTGCCTGGAGTGCGGGGGGCTTGAACACTGAAGCTTTCTTT	CAWSAGGLNTEAFF
TRBD1	TRBV20-1	NA	TRBJ1-2	TGCAGTGCTCCCGGGACAGCGAACTATGGCTACACCTTC	CSAPGTANYGYTF
TRBD1	TRBV20-1	few	TRBJ2-1	TGCAGTGCTAGAGTTAAACAGGGGGGCTACAATGAGCAGTTCTTC	CSARVKQGGYNEQFF
TRBD2	TRBV19	few	TRBJ2-3	TGTGCCAGTAGTTCTGCGGGAGGCACAGATACGCAGTATTTT	CASSSAGGTDTQYF
NA	TRBV7-9	NA	TRBJ1-2	TGTGCCAGCAGCTTATTACAGGGTATGAGCTACACCTTC	CASSLLQGMSYTF
NA	TRBV7-2	few	TRBJ2-1	TGTGCCAGCAGCTTTCTCCAGGGAACGAATGAGCAGTTCTTC	CASSFLQGTNEQFF
TRBD1	TRBV5-5	NA	TRBJ1-2	TGTGCCAGCAGCGATCCGGGACAGATCCTCTATGGCTACACCTTC	CASSDPGQILYGYTF
TRBD1	TRBV11-2	NA	TRBJ1-1	TGTGCCAGCAGGACAACAGGGGGCCGGGGAACTGAAGCTTTCTTT	CASRTTGGRGTEAFF
TRBD1	TRBV7-2	NA	TRBJ2-5	TGTGCCAGCAGCTTAGCGCCGACAGGGGGAGGGCAAGAGACCCAGTACTTC	CASSLAPTGGGQETQYF
TRBD1	TRBV7-4	NA	TRBJ1-4	TGTGCCAGCAGCAGATCGGACAGGGGTAATGAAAAACTGTTTTTT	CASSRSDRGNEKLFF
TRBD1	TRBV7-6	few	TRBJ2-7	TGTGCCAGCAGCCTCAGGGGACAGGGGGAGGTGTACTTC	CASSLRGQGEVYF
NA	TRBV2	few	TRBJ1-1	TGTGCCAGCAGTCCCTGGGGGGGGAACACTGAAGCTTTCTTT	CASSPWGGNTEAFF
TRBD1	TRBV7-9	NA	TRBJ2-6	TGTGCCAGCAGCCCTCCCCTGACAGGGTCTGGGGCCAACGTCCTGACTTTC	CASSPPLTGSGANVLTF
TRBD1	TRBV6-1	NA	TRBJ1-5	TGTGCCACCTGGACAGGGTTGACTCAGCCCCAGCATTTT	CATWTGLTQPQHF
NA	TRBV5-1	NA	TRBJ1-2	TGCGCCAGCAGCTTGGGCGATGGGTCCTATGGCTACACCTTC	CASSLGDGSYGYTF
TRBD1	TRBV6-1	few	TRBJ1-2	TGTGCCAGCAGGGAGACAGGGTACTCCGTCTATGGCTACACCTTC	CASRETGYSVYGYTF
NA	TRBV20-1	few	TRBJ1-5	TGCAGTGCTACCAGACTGGAAAACAATCAGCCCCAGCATTTT	CSATRLENNQPQHF
NA	TRBV6-1	few	TRBJ1-2	TGTGCCAGCAGTCCCAGGGACATCTATGGCTACACCTTC	CASSPRDIYGYTF
TRBD1	TRBV5-1	NA	TRBJ1-1	TGCGCCAGCAGGACAGGGGGCTGGACTGAAGCTTTCTTT	CASRTGGWTEAFF
TRBD1	TRBV12-3/TRBV12-4	NA	TRBJ1-5	TGTGCCAGCAGTTTTCGCCGTGGACAGGGGCAAGGGGCCCAGCATTTT	CASSFRRGQGQGAQHF